These T cell receptor beta chains were read from a single sample in a study of early T cells in non-severe SARS-CoV-2 infection. TCRdb re-analysed the 5' RACE reads in MiXCR, keeping a single row per CDR3 protein. In the table there are 98,000 or so distinct CDR3 sequences, 11% of which are singletons. The sequenced sample was whole blood. All receptors derive from an adult who was a healthcare worker with PCR-confirmed SARS-CoV-2 infection or an uninfected control (not recorded which). CDR3s include the opening cysteine and the closing phenylalanine or tryptophan. D genes are given only for firm matches. A row's size may be missing; if present it is once, few, many or a size class.

.	TRBV20-1	TRBD2	TRBJ2-3	TGCAGTGCTAGCGGGGGGGCAGATACGCAGTATTTT	CSASGGADTQYF
many	TRBV5-1	TRBD1	TRBJ2-1	TGCGCCAGCAGCTCATCGACAGGGTGGGGTGGAAATGAGCAGTTCTTC	CASSSSTGWGGNEQFF
.	TRBV6-2/TRBV6-3	TRBD1	TRBJ1-5	TGTGCCAGCAGCCTTGGAGGGGGCCGGGAGCCCCAGCATTTT	CASSLGGGREPQHF
.	TRBV3-1	.	TRBJ1-1	TGTGCCAGCAGCCAACTACGGGGTGAAGCTTTCTTT	CASSQLRGEAFF
many	TRBV30	TRBD1	TRBJ2-1	TGTGCCTGGAATCGACAGGGCCGGCATGAGCAGTTCTTC	CAWNRQGRHEQFF
.	TRBV7-2	.	TRBJ1-1	TGTGCCAGCAGCTTAGGGGGGCACCCGGGCACTGAAGCTTTCTTT	CASSLGGHPGTEAFF
.	TRBV7-3	.	TRBJ1-1	TGTGCCAGCAGCCCTGGCTGGGGGCCGGGGAACACTGAAGCTTTCTTT	CASSPGWGPGNTEAFF
.	TRBV6-2/TRBV6-3	TRBD1	TRBJ1-1	TGTGCCAGCAGTTACCGGACAGGGGGCTTGAACACTGAAGCTTTCTTT	CASSYRTGGLNTEAFF
few	TRBV29-1	.	TRBJ1-2	TGCAGCGTTGAAGGGCCTGGGGTCGGCTACACCTTC	CSVEGPGVGYTF
.	TRBV7-6	TRBD2	TRBJ2-1	TGTGCCAGCAGCTCACAGGGACTAGCGGGGAGACCCGTCTACAATGAGCAGTTCTTC	CASSSQGLAGRPVYNEQFF
.	TRBV7-2	.	TRBJ1-6	TGTGCCAGCGGCTTAGGGGCAGGGCTCTCACCCCTCCACTTT	CASGLGAGLSPLHF
many	TRBV2	.	TRBJ1-5	TGTGCCAGCAGTGAAGTAGTGGCGAATCAGCCCCAGCATTTT	CASSEVVANQPQHF
many	TRBV20-1	.	TRBJ1-6	TGCAGTGCTATAGTACAGGGAGGCCTCTCCTATAATTCACCCCTCCACTTT	CSAIVQGGLSYNSPLHF
.	TRBV20-1	TRBD2	TRBJ2-5	TGCAGTGCTAGAGATCGACTAGCGGGGGGGCGGGAGACCCAGTACTTC	CSARDRLAGGRETQYF